Following are 7 T cell receptor beta chains from one sample sequenced in a study of PD-L1 blockade in urothelial cancer. Method: immunoSEQ multiplex PCR; TCRdb's copy keeps in-frame clones and lacks some. Altogether 50,000 to 60,000 clones are present, more than 75% being singletons, with the ten largest covering 2.4%. Specified time point: peripheral blood 6 weeks after treatment start. The material was PBMCs, obtained around atezolizumab (anti-PD-L1) treatment. These receptors all stem from a man aged 55 to 69 with urothelial cancer.

The CDR3: CASSSSTGFPDTQYF. The CDR3, as DNA: TGTGCCAGCAGCTCTTCGACAGGGTTTCCAGATACGCAGTATTTT. V usage is TRBV2 and J usage is TRBJ2-3; 7 positions agree with TRBD1. Unmatched junction bases numbered 10, after V lost 6 bases and J lost 4 bases. Germline CDR1 reads SNHLY; CDR2 reads FYNNEI. The CDR3 consists of 15 residues.

The chain couples TRBV7-7 to TRBJ2-1, with TRBD2 matching over 9 bases. This CDR3 is 16 amino acids long. Germline CDR1 and CDR2: SSHAT and FNYEAQ (reference sequence). The V and J ends lost 8 bases and 6 bases, in that order; junction bases with no gene match: 14. The DNA for the CDR3 is TGTGCCAGCTCCGACCGGTGGACTAGCGAAGCCAATGAGCAGTTCTTC. Translation: CASSDRWTSEANEQFF.

The V gene is TRBV11-1, the J gene TRBJ1-2, with TRBD1 as a possible D gene (6 bases). Trimming removed 0 bases from V and 8 bases from J, with 10 bases in between. This CDR3 is built from 13 residues. Per germline, CDR1 SGHAT and CDR2 FQDESV (reference sequence). CDR3 sequence (DNA): TGTGCCAGCAGCTTAGCTTACAGGGAAGGCTACACCTTC. This encodes CASSLAYREGYTF.

This chain connects TRBV7-2 to TRBJ2-7, with a weak D call TRBD1 (5 bases). Trimming shortened V by 0 bases and J by 1 base, and 10 bases separated the two germline ends. There are 15 residues in the CDR3. CDR1 SGHTA and CDR2 FQGNSA come from the germline V gene. The CDR3 here is CASSLAGVGSYEQYF. DNA of the CDR3: TGTGCCAGCAGCTTAGCAGGGGTAGGGTCCTACGAGCAGTACTTC.

This clone has only one observation. This chain uses TRBV7-3 with TRBJ2-1, with a weak D call TRBD2 (7 bases). The germline V and J ends were trimmed by 4 bases and 7 bases, with 20 bases remaining between them. The CDR3 has 16 residues. Germline loops: CDR1 SGHTA, CDR2 FQGTGA. The CDR3 DNA reads as TGTGCCAGCAGCTCCTGGGTTCGGGGGGCGGGGAATGAGCAGTTCTTC. It specifies CASSSWVRGAGNEQFF.

J is TRBJ1-1 and V is TRBV9, with 8 bases identical to TRBD1. V lost 3 bases, J lost 4 bases, and 8 bases stayed unmatched. CDR3 length: 15 amino acids. In germline, CDR1 is SGDLS, CDR2 YYNGEE. The DNA of the CDR3 is TGTGCCAGCAGCGCCGCAGGGGGCGAAAGCACTGAAGCTTTCTTT. It yields the protein CASSAAGGESTEAFF.

This clone was detected only a few times. This chain links TRBV4-1 with TRBJ2-3, with 11 bases matching TRBD2. The germline CDR1 and CDR2 sequences are MGHRA and YSYEKL. This CDR3 contains 16 residues. V lost 1 base to trimming and J lost 7 bases; unmatched junction nucleotides: 7. The CDR3 reads CASSQVLAGGRHTQYF. As DNA, the CDR3 is TGCGCCAGCAGCCAAGTCCTAGCGGGAGGCCGGCATACGCAGTATTTT.